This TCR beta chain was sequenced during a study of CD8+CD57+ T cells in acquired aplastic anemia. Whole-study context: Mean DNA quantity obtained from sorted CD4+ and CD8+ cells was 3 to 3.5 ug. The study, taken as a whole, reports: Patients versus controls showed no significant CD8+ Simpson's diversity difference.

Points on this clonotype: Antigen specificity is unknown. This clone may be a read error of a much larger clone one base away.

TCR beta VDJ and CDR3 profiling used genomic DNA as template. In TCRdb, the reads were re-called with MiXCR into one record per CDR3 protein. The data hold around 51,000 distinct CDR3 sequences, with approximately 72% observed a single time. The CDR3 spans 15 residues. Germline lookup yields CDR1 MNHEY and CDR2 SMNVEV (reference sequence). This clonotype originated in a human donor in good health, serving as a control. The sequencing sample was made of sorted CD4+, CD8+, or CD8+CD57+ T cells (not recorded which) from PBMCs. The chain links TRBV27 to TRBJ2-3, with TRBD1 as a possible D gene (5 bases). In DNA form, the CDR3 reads TGTGCCGGCAGTTTAAGTGTTACAAGGGGAGATACGCAGTATTTT. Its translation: CAGSLSVTRGDTQYF.